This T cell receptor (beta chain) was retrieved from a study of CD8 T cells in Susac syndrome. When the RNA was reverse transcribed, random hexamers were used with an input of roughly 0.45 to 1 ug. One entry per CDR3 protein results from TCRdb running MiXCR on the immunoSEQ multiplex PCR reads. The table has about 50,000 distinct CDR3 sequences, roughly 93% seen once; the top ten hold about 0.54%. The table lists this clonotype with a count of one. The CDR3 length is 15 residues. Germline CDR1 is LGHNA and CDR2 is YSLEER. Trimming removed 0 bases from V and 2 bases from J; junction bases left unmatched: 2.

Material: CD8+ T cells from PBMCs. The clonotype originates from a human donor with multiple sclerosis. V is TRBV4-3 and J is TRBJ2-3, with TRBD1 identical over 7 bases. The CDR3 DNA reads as TGCGCCAGCAGCCAAGACGGGACAGTCACAGATACGCAGTATTTT. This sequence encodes CASSQDGTVTDTQYF.